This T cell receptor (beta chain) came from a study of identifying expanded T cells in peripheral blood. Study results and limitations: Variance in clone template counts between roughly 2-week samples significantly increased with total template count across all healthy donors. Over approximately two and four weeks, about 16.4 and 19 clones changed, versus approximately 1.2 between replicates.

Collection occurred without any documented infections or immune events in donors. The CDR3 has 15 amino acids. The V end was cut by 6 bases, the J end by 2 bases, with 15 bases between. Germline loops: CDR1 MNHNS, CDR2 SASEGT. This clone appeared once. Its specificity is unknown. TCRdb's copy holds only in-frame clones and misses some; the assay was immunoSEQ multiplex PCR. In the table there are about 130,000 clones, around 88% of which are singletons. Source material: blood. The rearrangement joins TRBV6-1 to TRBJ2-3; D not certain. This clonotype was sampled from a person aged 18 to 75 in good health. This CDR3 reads CASSVGTIPTDTQYF. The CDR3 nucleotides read TGTGCCAGCAGCGTAGGCACAATCCCCACAGATACGCAGTATTTT.